This TCR beta chain was identified in a study of T cell responses to AZD1222 COVID-19 vaccine. Findings of the study overall: Clonal diversity was possibly underestimated, and the donors were mostly white British, with more females. All repertoire sampling was performed exclusively after the peak T cell response.

This clone has only a few counts. What it recognizes is unknown. Per the germline V gene, CDR1 is ENHRY and CDR2 is SYGVKD. The junction had 7 bases not matched to a gene; V was cut back by 2 bases and J by 4 bases. This CDR3 is 15 amino acids long. Produced via immunoSEQ multiplex PCR; TCRdb's table is partial and in-frame only. The sample yields 130,000 or so clones, over 80% seen once. The TCR comes from an adult in good health. The chain employs TRBV10-3 and TRBJ2-7; TRBD2 agrees at 8 bases. The sample was peripheral blood, taken on day 0 of AZD1222 vaccination. CDR3 region: CAISETGGRRYEQYF. The DNA for the CDR3 is TGTGCCATCAGTGAGACGGGCGGGAGGAGGTACGAGCAGTACTTC.